These 26 T cell receptor beta chains share one sample of origin, sequenced in a study of T cell responses to AZD1222 COVID-19 vaccine. The repertoire was sequenced with immunoSEQ multiplex PCR; TCRdb's copy has only in-frame clones and lacks some. Among about 140,000 clones listed, approximately 95% were seen once. The material sequenced was peripheral blood, taken on day 0 of MenACWY control vaccination. These receptors came from an adult in good health.

CDR3 region: CASRGLAGGETQYF. The CDR3 nucleotides read TGTGCCAGTAGAGGGCTAGCGGGTGGAGAGACCCAGTACTTC. This rearrangement joins TRBV19 to TRBJ2-5; 8 bases match TRBD2. CDR1 and CDR2 from the germline V gene are LNHDA and SQIVND (reference sequence). V lost 6 bases and J lost 4; bases outside the gene matches: 7. This CDR3 region has 14 residues. Combining the CDR3 with reference TRBV19 and TRBJ2-5 gives the whole variable domain DGGITQSPKYLFRKEGQNVTLSCEQNLNHDAMYWYRQDPGQGLRLIYYSQIVNDFQKGDIAEGYSVSREKKESFPLTVTSAQKNPTAFYLCASRGLAGGETQYFGPGTRLLVL.

In nucleotides, the CDR3 is TGCGCCAGCAGCTTGGAGAGTAGGGGGTCTGGGGCCAACGTCCTGACTTTC. Protein sequence: CASSLESRGSGANVLTF. This chain links TRBV5-1 with TRBJ2-6; possible D gene TRBD1, 6 bases. Trimming left V 0 bases short and J 1 base short, with 11 bases between. The CDR3 runs 17 residues. CDR1 and CDR2 (germline): SGHRS, YFSETQ.

This chain uses TRBV16 with TRBJ1-2, with unresolved D. With 3 bases removed from V and 0 bases from J, the gap between germline ends came to 20 bases. The CDR3 consists of 18 residues. Germline loops: CDR1 KGHSY, CDR2 FQNENV. CDR3 DNA sequence: TGTGCCAGCAGCCATGCCCAACCGACGGCTGGACCTAACTATGGCTACACCTTC. It encodes CASSHAQPTAGPNYGYTF.

J is TRBJ1-5 and V is TRBV28; D is unclear. V lost 8 bases, J lost 2 bases, and 13 bases lay in between. The CDR3 runs to 14 residues. CDR1 is MDHEN, CDR2 SYDVKM, per germline. The CDR3 sequence: CASDLQRGNQPQHF. CDR3 nucleotides: TGTGCCAGCGACCTTCAACGGGGCAATCAGCCCCAGCATTTT. The variable domain in full, with the rest retrieved from reference TRBV28 and TRBJ1-5, is DVKVTQSSRYLVKRTGEKVFLECVQDMDHENMFWYRQDPGLGLRLIYFSYDVKMKEKGDIPEGYSVSREKKERFSLILESASTNQTSMYLCASDLQRGNQPQHFGDGTRLSIL.

The rearrangement joins TRBV19 to TRBJ1-2, with D possibly matching TRBD1 (6 bases). Trimming took 7 bases from V and 5 from J, leaving 11 bases between them. CDR1 is LNHDA, CDR2 SQIVND, per germline (reference sequence). This CDR3 is built from 12 residues. The CDR3 protein is CASTTGRYGYTF. Written as DNA, the CDR3 is TGTGCCAGTACGACAGGCAGGTATGGCTACACCTTC.

This chain connects TRBV19 to TRBJ1-2; D is ambiguous. V shed 4 bases and J shed 4 bases, with 10 bases lying between them. The CDR3 consists of 13 residues. CDR1 and CDR2 (germline): LNHDA, SQIVND (reference sequence). The chain's CDR3 is CASSRRGSYGYTF. In DNA form, the CDR3 reads TGTGCCAGTAGTAGGCGGGGAAGCTATGGCTACACCTTC. Full variable domain (remainder filled in from reference TRBV19 and TRBJ1-2): DGGITQSPKYLFRKEGQNVTLSCEQNLNHDAMYWYRQDPGQGLRLIYYSQIVNDFQKGDIAEGYSVSREKKESFPLTVTSAQKNPTAFYLCASSRRGSYGYTFGSGTRLTVV.

A single count supports this clone. The rearrangement joins TRBV6-2 or TRBV6-3 to TRBJ1-1; D perhaps matches TRBD1 (5 bases). Trimming cost V 5 bases and J 0 bases, with 16 bases left between them. Germline V lookup: CDR1 MNHEY, CDR2 SVGEGT. The CDR3 totals 16 residues. The CDR3 reads CASSPRQGQMNTEAFF. CDR3 DNA: TGTGCCAGCAGTCCCCGGCAGGGCCAGATGAACACTGAAGCTTTCTTT.

The CDR3 sequence is CASSLFSSGFYEQYF. In DNA, the CDR3 is TGTGCCAGCAGCTTATTTTCTAGCGGGTTTTACGAGCAGTACTTC. The chain has TRBV5-4 and TRBJ2-7, with 8 nucleotides matching TRBD2. The CDR3 length is 15 residues. Germline CDR1 and CDR2: SGHNT and YYREEE (reference sequence). The trim removed 2 bases at V and 4 bases at J, leaving 8 bases unmatched.

The gene calls are TRBV14 and TRBJ1-4, with D hard to call. Germline V lookup: CDR1 SGHDN, CDR2 FVKESK. This CDR3 is built from 14 residues. The V end was cut by 9 bases, the J end by 0 bases, with 11 bases between. The CDR3 spells CASSEGATNEKLFF. CDR3 in DNA: TGTGCCAGTTCCGAGGGTGCAACTAATGAAAAACTGTTTTTT.

The genes are TRBV30 and TRBJ1-2; 9 positions match TRBD1. V lost 2 bases, J lost 5 bases, and 6 bases stayed unmatched. The CDR3 sequence is 14 residues long. Per the germline V gene, CDR1 is GTSNPN and CDR2 is SVGIG (reference sequence). CDR3 in DNA: TGTGCCTGGAGTACCGGACAGGGGCATTATGGCTACACCTTC. Encoded protein: CAWSTGQGHYGYTF.

CDR3 loop: CASSLEDRAHFF. Written as DNA, the CDR3 is TGTGCCAGCAGCTTGGAGGACAGGGCGCACTTCTTC. This rearrangement joins TRBV5-4 to TRBJ2-1, with TRBD1 matching over 8 bases. CDR1 and CDR2 (germline): SGHNT, YYREEE (reference sequence). The CDR3 extends over 12 amino acids. V gave up 0 bases and J gave up 16 bases; unmatched junction bases: 6.

CDR3 in amino acids: CASSLAVSGDGSEKLFF. The CDR3 DNA reads as TGCGCCAGCAGCCTTGCGGTCTCCGGGGATGGTAGTGAAAAACTGTTTTTT. The chain is built from TRBV5-1 and TRBJ1-4, with D hard to call. Trimming cost V 4 bases and J 7 bases, with 23 bases left between them. Germline V gene data show CDR1 as SGHRS and CDR2 as YFSETQ. CDR3 length: 17 residues.

The CDR3 loop reads CAWSITDQETQYF. In nucleotides, the CDR3 is TGTGCCTGGAGTATTACAGACCAAGAGACCCAGTACTTC. This sequence joins TRBV30 and TRBJ2-5; D uncertain. The germline CDR1 and CDR2 sequences are GTSNPN and SVGIG (reference sequence). V dropped 2 bases and J dropped 0 bases, with 7 bases sitting between them. The CDR3 sequence is 13 residues long. Supplemented by reference TRBV30 and TRBJ2-5, the full variable domain reads SQTIHQWPATLVQPVGSPLSLECTVEGTSNPNLYWYRQAAGRGLQLLFYSVGIGQISSEVPQNLSASRPQDRQFILSSKKLLLSDSGFYLCAWSITDQETQYFGPGTRLLVL.

The genes are TRBV11-2 and TRBJ1-1, with a tentative D call TRBD1 (5 bases). CDR3 size: 12 residues. Germline-derived CDR1 and CDR2 are SGHAT and FQNNGV. With 4 bases removed from V and 7 bases from J, the gap between germline ends came to 10 bases. In DNA form, the CDR3 reads TGTGCCAGCAGCTCAACCAGGGTTGAAGCTTTCTTT. This codes for CASSSTRVEAFF.

For this clone: One end of the junction does not line up with germline, which may come from a read error. The chain combines TRBV12-3 or TRBV12-4 with TRBJ2-3, with D perhaps matching TRBD1 (6 bases). There are 11 residues in the CDR3. The DNA for the CDR3 is TGTGCCAGCAGCTTAGGGGGTACGCAGTATTTT. Its translation: CASSLGGTQYF.

This chain uses TRBV28 with TRBJ1-5; possibly TRBD1 for D (5 bases). The V gene's germline CDR1 is MDHEN and CDR2 SYDVKM. This CDR3 is built from 13 residues. The germline V and J ends were trimmed by 6 bases and 6 bases, with 12 bases remaining between them. For the CDR3, the DNA is TGTGCCAGCAGCTTGTCAGGGATTCAGCCCCAGCATTTT. Translation: CASSLSGIQPQHF.

The rearrangement joins TRBV6-2 or TRBV6-3 to TRBJ2-7; 9 nucleotides line up with TRBD2. The germline V gene has CDR1 MNHEY and CDR2 SVGEGT. This CDR3 contains 14 residues. J was trimmed by 2 bases and V by 6 bases; bases with no gene match: 5. The CDR3 bases are TGTGCCAGCAGCAACGGCGGGGGGGCCTACGAGCAGTACTTC. Residues: CASSNGGGAYEQYF.

This clone was found once. The V gene is TRBV5-1, the J gene TRBJ1-1, with D perhaps TRBD1 (5 bases). The CDR3 runs 13 residues. Deletions cut 4 bases from V and 4 bases from J, with 11 bases between. Germline lookup yields CDR1 SGHRS and CDR2 YFSETQ. The CDR3 spells CASSGDRSTEAFF. For the CDR3, the DNA is TGCGCCAGCAGCGGTGACAGAAGCACTGAAGCTTTCTTT.

This clone has just one count. This chain uses TRBV27 with TRBJ2-1; unclear D gene. Trimming left V 2 bases short and J 8 bases short, with 10 bases between. The germline V gene encodes CDR1 MNHEY and CDR2 SMNVEV (reference sequence). The CDR3 spans 13 residues. The DNA for the CDR3 is TGTGCCAGCAGTTTAAAATGGGTAGATGAGCAGTTCTTC. This translates into CASSLKWVDEQFF.

The genes are TRBV5-4 and TRBJ2-7, with TRBD2 identical over 10 bases. This CDR3 contains 15 residues. The ends lost 4 bases at V and 0 bases at J; junction bases unmatched: 4. Germline CDR1 and CDR2: SGHNT and YYREEE (reference sequence). In DNA, the CDR3 is TGTGCCAGCAGCCCCACTAGCGGGAACTCCTACGAGCAGTACTTC. It specifies CASSPTSGNSYEQYF.

CDR3 protein: CATSSRTTAPNEQFF. CDR3 nucleotides: TGTGCCACCAGCAGTAGGACTACGGCCCCCAATGAGCAGTTCTTC. V and J are TRBV15 and TRBJ2-1; weak D call: TRBD2 (6 bases). V was cut by 3 bases and J by 6 bases, with 15 bases left in between. This CDR3 region has 15 residues. Germline-derived CDR1 and CDR2 are LNHNV and YYDKDF (reference sequence). Full variable domain (rest looked up from reference TRBV15 and TRBJ2-1): DAMVIQNPRYQVTQFGKPVTLSCSQTLNHNVMYWYQQKSSQAPKLLFHYYDKDFNNEADTPDNFQSRRPNTSFCFLDIRSPGLGDTAMYLCATSSRTTAPNEQFFGPGTRLTVL.

This rearrangement joins TRBV2 to TRBJ2-6, with unresolved D. The germline V gene has CDR1 SNHLY and CDR2 FYNNEI. V was trimmed by 2 bases and J by 0 bases, leaving 2 bases between them. The CDR3 has 14 residues. The DNA of the CDR3 is TGTGCCAGCAGTGAAAGCTCTGGGGCCAACGTCCTGACTTTC. Translating it yields CASSESSGANVLTF.

V and J are TRBV5-4 and TRBJ1-1; D unclear. Germline V gene sequence: CDR1 SGHNT, CDR2 YYREEE (reference sequence). The CDR3 spans 13 residues. V lost 5 bases, J lost 4 bases, and 12 bases lay in between. In nucleotides, the CDR3 is TGTGCCAGCAGTCCCCCCACGGTCACTGAAGCTTTCTTT. Translated: CASSPPTVTEAFF.

The V gene is TRBV7-2, the J gene TRBJ2-5, with 12 bases identical to TRBD2. V was pared by 3 bases and J by 2 bases, with 1 base of the junction left unmatched. Per the germline V gene, CDR1 is SGHTA and CDR2 is FQGNSA. The CDR3 length is 15 residues. The DNA for the CDR3 is TGTGCCAGCAGCTTGGGGACTAGCGGGCAAGAGACCCAGTACTTC. Translated, it gives CASSLGTSGQETQYF.

The CDR3 DNA follows: TGTGCCAGCAGCCGGGGCGCACAGATTTACGAGCAGTACTTC. Protein: CASSRGAQIYEQYF. This chain joins TRBV7-9 and TRBJ2-7; perhaps D is TRBD1 or TRBD2 (5 bases each). This CDR3 spans 14 amino acids. Germline CDR1 and CDR2: SEHNR and FQNEAQ (reference sequence). V was shortened by 5 bases and J by 4 bases, with 15 bases between the two germline ends.

The V and J genes are TRBV7-6 and TRBJ2-7, with D perhaps matching TRBD2 (6 bases). The germline V and J ends were trimmed by 4 bases and 4 bases, with 20 bases remaining between them. The CDR3 sequence is 16 residues long. Germline-derived CDR1 and CDR2 are SGHVS and FNYEAQ. The CDR3: CASSSLSAGRSYEQYF. The CDR3 DNA reads TGTGCCAGCAGCTCTCTTTCGGCGGGGCGCTCTTACGAGCAGTACTTC.